The present T cell receptor (beta chain) was sequenced within a study of vaccination and CD4 T cells after COVID-19. This clonotype was recorded a few times. The antigen is not known. Treatment given: roughly ten-day PBMC culture with coronavirus spike peptide pools or control peptides (ViraFEST assay). The CDR3 covers 15 residues. Germline assignment: CDR1 MNHNS and CDR2 SASEGT. V was cut by 6 bases and J by 2 bases, with 17 bases left in between. Sequencing of DNA taken from cultured CD4+ T cells relied on the Oncomine TCR Beta short-read assay. One entry per CDR3 protein, called by TCRdb with MiXCR from the PCR reads. The sample includes 4,000 to 4,500 distinct CDR3 sequences, roughly 20% seen only once; the top ten take around 19%.

This clonotype originated in a human donor who had recovered from COVID-19. The chain joins TRBV6-1 to TRBJ2-7; D is unclear. The source material was CD4+ T cells from blood, cultured in vitro. As DNA, the CDR3 is TGTGCCAGCAGCCAAGGACGTGGAATAACCTACGAGCAGTACTTC. It codes for CASSQGRGITYEQYF.